The rows below give T cell receptor beta chains drawn from one sample of a study of cytomegalovirus exposure and HLA in healthy donors. Repertoires were generated with immunoSEQ multiplex PCR, while TCRdb's copy carries only in-frame clones and drops some. The sample contains 300,000 to 400,000 clones, 70% to 90% of which appear only once. What was sequenced was PBMCs. These receptors originate from a man in his thirties or forties in good health and CMV-seronegative. Both conserved end residues are part of each CDR3. The D gene is left open where the match is weak. Not all rows give a size; the values are once, few, many and, for expanded clones, a class.

V gene	D gene	J gene	clone size	CDR3 protein	CDR3 DNA
TRBV6-1	.	TRBJ1-4	.	CASSDWVDFNEKLFF	TGTGCCAGCAGTGATTGGGTGGACTTTAATGAAAAACTGTTTTTT
TRBV5-6	.	TRBJ1-1	.	CASSVIITPGRNTEAFF	TGTGCCAGCAGTGTGATAATAACCCCCGGTCGAAACACTGAAGCTTTCTTT
TRBV5-4	.	TRBJ2-5	.	CASGNPGQETQYF	TGTGCCAGCGGCAACCCGGGGCAAGAGACCCAGTACTTC
TRBV19	.	TRBJ1-5	once	CASSIGKIPGGNQPQHF	TGTGCCAGTAGTATCGGAAAAATACCGGGGGGTAATCAGCCCCAGCATTTT
TRBV19	.	TRBJ1-2	.	CASSILRTEYGYTF	TGTGCCAGTAGTATCCTCCGGACAGAGTATGGCTACACCTTC
TRBV7-2	.	TRBJ1-3	.	CASSLGQGSSGNTIYF	TGTGCCAGCAGCCTGGGACAAGGAAGTTCTGGAAACACCATATATTTT
TRBV4-1	TRBD2	TRBJ2-5	.	CASSLGLVEETQYF	TGCGCCAGCAGCCTCGGACTAGTGGAAGAGACCCAGTACTTC
TRBV11-2	.	TRBJ1-2	.	CASSLAQGGGYGYTF	TGTGCCAGCAGCTTAGCTCAGGGAGGGGGCTATGGCTACACCTTC
TRBV7-9	.	TRBJ2-5	.	CASTKQGGYETQYF	TGTGCCAGCACCAAACAGGGTGGATATGAGACCCAGTACTTC
TRBV6-4	TRBD2	TRBJ2-3	.	CASSDSSGGHTDTQYF	TGTGCCAGCAGTGACTCGAGCGGGGGTCACACAGATACGCAGTATTTT
TRBV2	TRBD2	TRBJ2-1	.	CASSERGGTSAYNEQFF	TGTGCCAGCAGTGAACGTGGCGGGACTAGTGCTTACAATGAGCAGTTCTTC
TRBV5-1	TRBD1	TRBJ2-3	.	CASSTGQGRTDTQYF	TGCGCCAGCAGCACCGGACAGGGGCGGACAGATACGCAGTATTTT
TRBV7-2	.	TRBJ2-6	.	CASSFSGAGANVLTF	TGTGCCAGCAGCTTCTCGGGGGCTGGGGCCAACGTCCTGACTTTC
TRBV7-6	.	TRBJ2-1	.	CASSLVRGGGSYNEQFF	TGTGCCAGCAGCTTAGTCAGGGGAGGGGGCTCCTACAATGAGCAGTTCTTC
TRBV5-4	TRBD2	TRBJ2-3	.	CASSRGGEKFTDTQYF	TGTGCCAGCAGCCGCGGGGGGGAAAAATTCACAGATACGCAGTATTTT
TRBV5-1	TRBD1	TRBJ1-1	.	CASSGTGTANTEAFF	TGCGCCAGCAGCGGTACCGGGACAGCGAACACTGAAGCTTTCTTT
TRBV6-5	.	TRBJ2-5	.	CASSYAGGNRETQYF	TGTGCCAGCAGTTACGCAGGGGGGAACAGGGAGACCCAGTACTTC
TRBV30	TRBD1	TRBJ1-2	.	CASLGQGAIHGYTF	TGTGCCTCCTTAGGACAGGGTGCCATCCATGGCTACACCTTC
TRBV6-5	TRBD1	TRBJ1-5	once	CASSYGQGIFGPQHF	TGTGCCAGCAGTTATGGACAGGGGATCTTTGGGCCCCAGCATTTT
TRBV5-4	TRBD2	TRBJ2-7	.	CASTQRGELVTPHEQYF	TGTGCCAGCACCCAGCGGGGGGAACTAGTAACTCCCCACGAGCAGTACTTC
TRBV5-8	TRBD1	TRBJ2-5	once	CASSLEGQPQETQYF	TGTGCCAGCAGCTTGGAGGGACAGCCTCAAGAGACCCAGTACTTC
TRBV5-1	.	TRBJ2-7	.	CASRRGTYEQYF	TGCGCCAGCCGCAGGGGCACCTACGAGCAGTACTTC
TRBV6-6	.	TRBJ1-2	few	CASSYSEGSYGYTF	TGTGCCAGCAGTTACTCGGAGGGCTCCTATGGCTACACCTTC
TRBV2	TRBD2	TRBJ2-2	.	CASSKLAVNTGELFF	TGTGCCAGCAGTAAACTAGCGGTGAACACCGGGGAGCTGTTTTTT
TRBV7-2	TRBD1	TRBJ2-1	.	CASRKKGAPYDNEQFF	TGTGCCAGCAGAAAAAAGGGGGCCCCATATGACAATGAGCAGTTCTTC
TRBV7-8	TRBD1	TRBJ1-3	.	CASRQGAAGNTIYF	TGTGCCAGCAGACAGGGGGCGGCTGGAAACACCATATATTTT
TRBV7-9	.	TRBJ1-1	.	CASSLIAGLGTEAFF	TGTGCCAGCAGCTTAATCGCAGGATTGGGCACTGAAGCTTTCTTT
TRBV19	TRBD1	TRBJ2-7	.	CASSPQTGFYEQYF	TGTGCCAGTAGTCCACAGACAGGGTTCTACGAGCAGTACTTC
TRBV11-2	.	TRBJ1-1	.	CASSLQGNTEAFF	TGTGCCAGCAGCTTGCAGGGGAACACTGAAGCTTTCTTT
TRBV27	.	TRBJ2-2	.	CASSFSTGELFF	TGTGCCAGCAGTTTTAGCACCGGGGAGCTGTTTTTT
TRBV14	TRBD1	TRBJ1-2	.	CASRLTGVPFGYTF	TGTGCCAGCAGACTGACAGGGGTCCCCTTTGGCTACACCTTC
TRBV11-2	.	TRBJ1-5	.	CASSLDGRAEGLNQPQHF	TGTGCCAGCAGCTTAGACGGTCGGGCTGAGGGACTTAATCAGCCCCAGCATTTT